This TCR beta chain emerged from a study of control samples from healthy donors and cancer patients. TCRdb keeps only in-frame clones here, not all; method: immunoSEQ multiplex PCR. Of roughly 50,000 clones in the sample, almost 96% were seen once. The CDR3 sequence is 13 residues long. Germline CDR1 is GTSNPN and CDR2 is SVGIG (reference sequence). Trimming pared 4 bases from V and 6 bases from J, leaving 10 bases between. The sequenced sample consisted of blood. The receptor was derived from a woman aged 30 to 39 in good health. This chain uses TRBV30 with TRBJ1-6; D ambiguous. The CDR3 sequence is CAWMSGGNSPLHF. In nucleotides, the CDR3 is TGTGCCTGGATGAGTGGCGGTAATTCACCCCTCCACTTT. Using reference TRBV30 and TRBJ1-6 for the parts outside the CDR3, the full variable domain is SQTIHQWPATLVQPVGSPLSLECTVEGTSNPNLYWYRQAAGRGLQLLFYSVGIGQISSEVPQNLSASRPQDRQFILSSKKLLLSDSGFYLCAWMSGGNSPLHFGNGTRLTVT.